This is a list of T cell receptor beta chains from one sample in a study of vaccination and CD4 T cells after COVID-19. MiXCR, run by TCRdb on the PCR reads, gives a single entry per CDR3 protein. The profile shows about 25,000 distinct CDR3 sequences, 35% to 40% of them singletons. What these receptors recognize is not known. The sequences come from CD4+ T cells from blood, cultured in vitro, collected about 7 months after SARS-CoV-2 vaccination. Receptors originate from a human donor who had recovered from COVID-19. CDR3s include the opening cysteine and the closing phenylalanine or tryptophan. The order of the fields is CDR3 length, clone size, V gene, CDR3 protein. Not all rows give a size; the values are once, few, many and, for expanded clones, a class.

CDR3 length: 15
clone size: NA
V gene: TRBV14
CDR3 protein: CASSSDRVGNTEAFF

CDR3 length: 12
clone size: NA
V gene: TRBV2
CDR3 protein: CASSEGGQPQHF

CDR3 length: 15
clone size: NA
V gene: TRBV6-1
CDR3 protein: CASAPYRTAGNTIYF

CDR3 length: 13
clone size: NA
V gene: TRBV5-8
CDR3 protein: CASSFSLFYEQYF

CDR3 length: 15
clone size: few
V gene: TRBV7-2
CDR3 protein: CASSLVGQGTDTQYF

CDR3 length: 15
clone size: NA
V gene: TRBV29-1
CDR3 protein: CSVEGGGLVGETQYF

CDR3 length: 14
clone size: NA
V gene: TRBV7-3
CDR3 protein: CASSAVLNTGELFF

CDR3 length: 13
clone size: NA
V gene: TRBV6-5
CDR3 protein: CASSYPGGTSQYF

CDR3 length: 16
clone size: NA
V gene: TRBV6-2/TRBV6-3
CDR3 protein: CASNDPAGSSYNEQFF

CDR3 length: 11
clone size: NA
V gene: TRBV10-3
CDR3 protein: CAIRGLGELFF

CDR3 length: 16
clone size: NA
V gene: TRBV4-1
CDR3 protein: CASSQDHRVLDSPLHF

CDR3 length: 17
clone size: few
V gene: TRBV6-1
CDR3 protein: CASILLAGDFWANEQFF

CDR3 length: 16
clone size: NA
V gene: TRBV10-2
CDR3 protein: CASSAVPGTGSYEQYF

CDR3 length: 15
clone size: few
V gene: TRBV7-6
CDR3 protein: CASSVRLGGPYEQYF

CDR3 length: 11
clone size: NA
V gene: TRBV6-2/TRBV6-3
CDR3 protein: CASRRSGEQYF

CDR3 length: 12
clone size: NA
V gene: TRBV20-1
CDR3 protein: CSARTPLDEQFF

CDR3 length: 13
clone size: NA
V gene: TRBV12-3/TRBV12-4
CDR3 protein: CASSLGGVNEQFF

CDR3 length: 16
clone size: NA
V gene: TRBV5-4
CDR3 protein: CASSGGSGSSTGELFF

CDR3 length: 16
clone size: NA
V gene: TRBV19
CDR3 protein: CASSSWGSPRTDTQYF

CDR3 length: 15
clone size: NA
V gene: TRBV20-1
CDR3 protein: CSARDFSGAAQPQHF

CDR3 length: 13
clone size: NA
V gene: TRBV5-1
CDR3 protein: CASSRGGYETQYF

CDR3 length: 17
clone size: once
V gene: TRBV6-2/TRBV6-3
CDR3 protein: CASSDPGRRLVNTEAFF

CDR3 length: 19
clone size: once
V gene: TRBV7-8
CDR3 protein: CASSTGTSGTFGTPRTQYF

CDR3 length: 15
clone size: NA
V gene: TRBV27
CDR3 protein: CASSLSYGYPWPQHF

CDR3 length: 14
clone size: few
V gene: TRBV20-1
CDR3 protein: CSARDPGVRYEQYF

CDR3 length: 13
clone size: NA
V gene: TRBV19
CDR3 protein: CASSKGATDTQYF

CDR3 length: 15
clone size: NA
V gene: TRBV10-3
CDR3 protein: CAISEGLAGTDTQYF

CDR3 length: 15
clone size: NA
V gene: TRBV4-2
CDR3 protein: CASSRGLAVQETQYF

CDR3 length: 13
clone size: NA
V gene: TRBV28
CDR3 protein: CASSSGGTDTQYF

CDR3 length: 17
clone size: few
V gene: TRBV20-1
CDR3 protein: CSARNRRSSGWEETQYF

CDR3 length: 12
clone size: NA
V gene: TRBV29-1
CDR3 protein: CSAHLGANVLTF